This T cell receptor (beta chain) was sequenced for a study of blood T cell repertoires in COVID-19. About the research overall: The origin of the acute and convalescent COVID-19 samples was the United States, Italy and Spain.

Per the study methods: How many nucleated cells were present was estimated from reference gene primer amplification. TCRdb keeps only in-frame clones here, not all; method: immunoSEQ multiplex PCR. That table supplies the V and J calls and clone size; D and trimming were determined from the DNA. The table has under 150,000 clones, about 90% seen once. This CDR3 comprises 15 residues. The germline gives CDR1 SGHRS, CDR2 YFSETQ. Trimming removed 4 bases at V and 1 base at J, with 9 bases between. Sample: peripheral blood. The source is a man in his forties or fifties with active or convalescent COVID-19. V gene TRBV5-1 combines with J gene TRBJ2-6; D call uncertain. The CDR3 sequence is CASSLVVSGANVLTF. The CDR3 DNA sequence: TGCGCCAGCAGCCTAGTCGTTTCTGGGGCCAACGTCCTGACTTTC.